One and the same sample provided the 10 T cell receptor beta chains below, sequenced in a study of OX40 agonist ivuxolimab in advanced cancers. Profiled with immunoSEQ multiplex PCR; TCRdb holds only in-frame clones, not every one. The sample yields about 90,000 clones, roughly 90% seen once. The source was CD4+ or CD8+ T cells sorted from blood, collected in a trial of the OX40 agonist ivuxolimab. The receptors come from an adult with an advanced solid tumor such as melanoma, head and neck, liver or kidney cancer.

The chain combines TRBV7-9 with TRBJ2-1; maybe TRBD2 (6 bases). Germline V gene lookup returns CDR1 SEHNR and CDR2 FQNEAQ (reference sequence). With 1 base removed from V and 1 base from J, the gap between germline ends came to 14 bases. CDR3 length equals 17 residues. The CDR3 loop is CASSLGNLASSYNEQFF. The CDR3 nucleotides read TGTGCCAGCAGCTTAGGCAATCTAGCGAGTTCCTACAATGAGCAGTTCTTC.

V gene TRBV11-3 combines with J gene TRBJ2-2; weak D call: TRBD1 (7 bases). From germline, CDR1 is SGHNT and CDR2 YENEEA. The CDR3 covers 16 residues. Trimming took 5 bases from V and 5 from J, leaving 18 bases between them. Here the CDR3 reads CASSRQGGMETGELFF. The CDR3 coding sequence is TGTGCCAGCAGCCGACAGGGCGGGATGGAGACCGGGGAGCTGTTTTTT.

The chain joins TRBV15 to TRBJ2-5; 15 nucleotides align to TRBD2. The V gene's germline CDR1 is LNHNV and CDR2 YYDKDF (reference sequence). Losses at the gene ends were 1 base for V and 5 bases for J; bases not matched to a gene: 2. The CDR3 loop spans 16 amino acids. The chain's CDR3 is CATSRGGTSGRETQYF. The DNA of the CDR3 is TGTGCCACCAGCAGAGGGGGGACTAGCGGGAGGGAGACCCAGTACTTC.

The chain links TRBV6-6 to TRBJ2-1, with a weak D call TRBD2 (6 bases). This CDR3 contains 15 residues. CDR1 and CDR2 (germline): MNHNY, SVGAGI (reference sequence). Trimming took 4 bases from V and 10 from J, leaving 20 bases between them. CDR3 nucleotide sequence: TGTGCCAGCAGTTCTGGACTATTTAGGGGTAAGGAGCAGTTCTTC. Translation: CASSSGLFRGKEQFF.

V is TRBV7-9 and J is TRBJ1-3; possible D gene TRBD1, 6 bases. This CDR3 is 16 amino acids long. Germline assignment: CDR1 SEHNR and CDR2 FQNEAQ (reference sequence). Trimming removed 5 bases from V and 4 bases from J, with 18 bases in between. CDR3 bases: TGTGCCAGCAGCGCCAGAGGCAGGGGCGACGGAAACACCATATATTTT. It translates to CASSARGRGDGNTIYF.

This clone was counted between two and nine times. J is TRBJ1-1 and V is TRBV18; D not certain. The CDR3 is made up of 12 amino acids. Germline V lookup: CDR1 KGHSH, CDR2 LQKENI. V dropped 2 bases and J dropped 1 base, with 2 bases sitting between them. The CDR3: CASSPGNTEAFF. The CDR3, as DNA: TGTGCCAGCTCACCAGGGAACACTGAAGCTTTCTTT.

The rearrangement joins TRBV7-6 to TRBJ2-3; TRBD2 aligns across 11 bases. The CDR3 has 15 residues. Unmatched junction bases numbered 3, after V lost 1 base and J lost 6 bases. Germline CDR1 is SGHVS and CDR2 is FNYEAQ. CDR3 nucleotide sequence: TGTGCCAGCAGCTTAGGTAGCGGGAGGGGCGATACGCAGTATTTT. Its translation is CASSLGSGRGDTQYF.

This clone was seen only once. The chain has TRBV7-2 and TRBJ2-2, with 14 bases aligning to TRBD2. CDR3 length: 17 amino acids. V lost 5 bases and J lost 6; bases outside the gene matches: 8. CDR1 and CDR2 from the germline V gene are SGHTA and FQGNSA. The CDR3 DNA follows: TGTGCCAGCAGCCCCGCGGGACTAGCGGGAGTTGCCGGGGAGCTGTTTTTT. It codes for CASSPAGLAGVAGELFF.

J is TRBJ2-1 and V is TRBV5-4; D remains ambiguous. The V and J ends lost 3 bases and 0 bases respectively, with 16 bases between them. The length of the CDR3 is 17 residues. The V gene's germline CDR1 is SGHNT and CDR2 YYREEE (reference sequence). DNA of the CDR3: TGTGCCAGCAGCTCCACTCGAGGCGCCTCCTCCTACAATGAGCAGTTCTTC. It translates to CASSSTRGASSYNEQFF.

This sequence joins TRBV7-9 and TRBJ1-1, with 10 bases identical to TRBD1. V gave up 5 bases and J gave up 5 bases; unmatched junction bases: 8. The CDR3 loop spans 15 amino acids. The germline V gene encodes CDR1 SEHNR and CDR2 FQNEAQ (reference sequence). In DNA form, the CDR3 reads TGTGCCAGCAGCATCAGACAGGGGGCGGGTACTGAAGCTTTCTTT. Its protein product is CASSIRQGAGTEAFF. Combining the CDR3 with reference TRBV7-9 and TRBJ1-1 gives the whole variable domain DTGVSQNPRHKITKRGQNVTFRCDPISEHNRLYWYRQTLGQGPEFLTYFQNEAQLEKSRLLSDRFSAERPKGSFSTLEIQRTEQGDSAMYLCASSIRQGAGTEAFFGQGTRLTVV.